This T cell receptor beta chain was captured in a study of vaccination and CD4 T cells after COVID-19. Study-level background: A median of approximately 96 days (range 35 to 161) separated diagnosis from post-COVID sampling.

Germline lookup yields CDR1 MNHNS and CDR2 SASEGT. This CDR3 comprises 15 residues. V dropped 4 bases and J dropped 10 bases, with 17 bases sitting between them. On this clonotype itself: What it binds is not known.

Sequenced with the Oncomine TCR Beta short-read assay was DNA taken from cultured CD4+ T cells. TCRdb used MiXCR to reprocess the PCR reads, holding one entry per CDR3 protein. The profile shows thousands of distinct CDR3 sequences, about a third of them singletons. The sample's treatment: approximately 11-day PBMC culture with coronavirus spike peptide pools or control peptides (ViraFEST assay). IL-2 (approximately 10 IU/ml) and peptide pools (approximately 9 ug/ml) were added to cultures of approximately 2.2 million PBMCs per well. The TCR originated in a human donor who had recovered from COVID-19. The gene calls are TRBV6-1 and TRBJ1-6; no firm D call. The sample comprised CD4+ T cells from blood, cultured in vitro. Here the CDR3 reads CASSGKKTSGSPLHF. CDR3 in DNA: TGTGCCAGCAGTGGGAAAAAAACATCGGGCTCACCCCTCCACTTT.